Listed here are 11 T cell receptor beta chains from one sample, sequenced in a study of blood T cells in healthy people across ages (dated by TCRdb to about 2015). Library prep was done by 5' RACE. This sample was sequenced with an Illumina HiSeq 2500. The second PCR ran for roughly 7 to 12 cycles and used a J-beta primer mix along with a sample-barcoded 5' primer. TCRdb handled the public reads itself, with Q25 trimming in fastp and clone calling in MiXCR, and kept productive beta chains. Duplicate CDR3 protein sequences are folded into a single record with the most common DNA and genes. Here the sample has 650,000 to 700,000 distinct CDR3 sequences; 32% occur a single time. The top ten clones comprise less than 20% of the sample. The specimen sequenced was blood. Receptor source: a woman aged 80 or older in good health. Donor details come from another sample of the same person, matched by shared clones.

The DNA for the CDR3 is TGTGCCAGCAGAACAGGACAGGGCCCAGATACGCAGTATTTT. The encoded protein is CASRTGQGPDTQYF. This sequence joins TRBV5-5 and TRBJ2-3; 8 nucleotides agree with TRBD1. V was pared by 5 bases and J by 4 bases, with 6 bases of the junction left unmatched. Germline CDR1 SGHKS, CDR2 YYEKEE (reference sequence). The CDR3 is 14 residues long. The entire variable domain, with the rest obtained from reference TRBV5-5 and TRBJ2-3, is as follows: DAGVTQSPTHLIKTRGQQVTLRCSPISGHKSVSWYQQVLGQGPQFIFQYYEKEERGRGNFPDRFSARQFPNYSSELNVNALLLGDSALYLCASRTGQGPDTQYFGPGTRLTVL.

The genes are TRBV10-3 and TRBJ2-7; 13 bases line up with TRBD2. The J call may be faulty, since TRBJ2-5 better matches the DNA end. The CDR3 sequence is 19 residues long. CDR1 ENHRY and CDR2 SYGVKD come from the germline V gene. The CDR3 loop is CAISGKPRGTSGDRETQYF. The DNA of the CDR3 is TGTGCCATCAGTGGGAAACCACGTGGGACTAGCGGGGATCGGGAGACCCAGTACTTC.

The chain combines TRBV7-2 with TRBJ1-2, with 7 positions matching TRBD1. The germline gives CDR1 SGHTA, CDR2 FQGNSA. The CDR3 loop spans 18 amino acids. The V segment lost 1 base and the J segment 4 bases; nucleotides outside the gene matches: 15. In DNA, the CDR3 is TGTGCCAGCAGCTTAGTAGGGGGGACGAGGGGGCTCCCCTATGGCTACACCTTC. This translates into CASSLVGGTRGLPYGYTF.

This clonotype was seen repeatedly, ten times or more. The rearrangement links TRBV28 to TRBJ2-6, with a weak D call TRBD2 (5 bases). The V gene lost 6 bases and the J gene lost 0 bases, with 15 bases spanning the gap. This CDR3 is 17 amino acids long. Germline assignment: CDR1 MDHEN and CDR2 SYDVKM. CDR3 loop: CASSGSNRGSGANVLTF. Here the CDR3 DNA reads TGTGCCAGCAGCGGAAGCAATCGGGGCTCTGGGGCCAACGTCCTGACTTTC. Together with reference TRBV28 and TRBJ2-6, the CDR3 gives the full variable domain: DVKVTQSSRYLVKRTGEKVFLECVQDMDHENMFWYRQDPGLGLRLIYFSYDVKMKEKGDIPEGYSVSREKKERFSLILESASTNQTSMYLCASSGSNRGSGANVLTFGAGSRLTVL.

Note on this clonotype: A much larger clone lies one base from this, so it may be a read error. V is TRBV6-6 and J is TRBJ1-2; tentative D call: TRBD1 (6 bases). The CDR3 totals 16 residues. Germline V gene sequence: CDR1 MNHNY, CDR2 SVGAGI (reference sequence). This CDR3 reads CANSYLRTVANYGYTF. The CDR3 bases are TGTGCCAACAGTTACTTGCGGACAGTTGCAAACTATGGCTACACCTTC.

This clonotype was observed at least ten times. An end of the junction does not agree with germline; a read error may underlie this. The V call is TRBV6-4, the J call TRBJ2-7; D unresolved. The CDR3 consists of 11 residues. From germline, CDR1 is MRHNA and CDR2 SNTAGT. This CDR3 is CASSDSDEQYF. The DNA of the CDR3 is TGTGCCAGCAGTGACTCCGACGAGCAGTACTTC.

This clonotype was found many times. This chain links TRBV6-2 or TRBV6-3 with TRBJ1-6, with D perhaps TRBD1 (5 bases). V lost 8 bases to trimming and J lost 9 bases, with 20 bases between them. This CDR3 is 15 amino acids long. Germline-derived CDR1 and CDR2 are MNHEY and SVGEGT. The CDR3 bases are TGTGCCAGCTCACCCTTAGCAGGGAGATCTTCACCCCTCCACTTT. The encoded protein is CASSPLAGRSSPLHF.

Concerning this clonotype: Possible read error: a much larger clone is one base away. The chain couples TRBV5-4 to TRBJ2-1; 11 nucleotides align to TRBD2. The germline gives CDR1 SGHNT, CDR2 YYREEE (reference sequence). The CDR3 totals 16 residues. CDR3 protein: CASSLGLAGGDSEQVF. In DNA, the CDR3 is TGTGCCAGCAGCTTGGGGCTAGCGGGGGGTGACAGTGAGCAGGTCTTC.

This clonotype has more than one count but fewer than ten. The V gene is TRBV28, the J gene TRBJ1-4; no clear D. Trimming took 5 bases from V and 8 from J, leaving 12 bases between them. This CDR3 has 13 amino acids. Germline V gene sequence: CDR1 MDHEN, CDR2 SYDVKM. CDR3 amino acids: CASSEGREEKLFF. The CDR3 DNA follows: TGTGCCAGCAGTGAAGGGAGGGAGGAAAAACTGTTTTTT.

There are many counts of this clonotype. This rearrangement joins TRBV7-8 to TRBJ2-4; weak D call: TRBD1 (6 bases). Germline CDR1 is SGHVS and CDR2 is FQNEAQ. The CDR3 sequence is 17 residues long. The ends were cut back, 5 bases at V and 2 bases at J, with 19 bases in the middle. In nucleotides, the CDR3 is TGTGCCAGCAGCCGATTAGAGTCAGGGGTGACCAAAAACATTCAGTACTTC. Translation: CASSRLESGVTKNIQYF. The full variable domain, in which reference TRBV7-8 and TRBJ2-4 provide the parts outside the CDR3, is GAGVSQSPRYKVAKRGQDVALRCDPISGHVSLFWYQQALGQGPEFLTYFQNEAQLDKSGLPSDRFFAERPEGSVSTLKIQRTQQEDSAVYLCASSRLESGVTKNIQYFGAGTRLSVL.

The chain links TRBV7-2 to TRBJ2-1, with TRBD2 as a possible D gene (5 bases). CDR1 is SGHTA and CDR2 is FQGNSA in the germline V gene. This CDR3 has 17 amino acids. V was pared by 4 bases and J by 0 bases, with 16 bases between. CDR3 in DNA: TGTGCCAGCAGCTCCCCCAAACGGGAAACCTCCTACAATGAGCAGTTCTTC. It translates to CASSSPKRETSYNEQFF.